This entry is about one TCR beta chain. The CDR3 totals 14 residues. V trimming: 0 bases; J trimming: 7 bases; junction bases outside the gene matches: 3. Germline CDR1 and CDR2: LNHDA and SQIVND (reference sequence). This sample is drawn from a study of blood T cell repertoires in COVID-19. Study background: Donors in the United States, Italy and Spain gave samples during acute or convalescent COVID-19. Sample material is recorded as cDNA or gDNA derived from T cells, B-cell-depleted T cells, or PBMCs.

Authors' data handling: Reference gene primer amplification in the assay estimated nucleated cell counts. Clones were sequenced by immunoSEQ multiplex PCR, and TCRdb holds only the in-frame ones, with some missing. V, J and clone size were drawn from that table, and D and trimming were deduced from the DNA. The repertoire consists of about 160,000 clones, with roughly 87% occurring once and the leading ten covering less than 5%. Sequencing was carried out using peripheral blood. The receptor comes from a woman aged 60-75 years who had recovered from COVID-19. The chain employs TRBV19 and TRBJ1-2; TRBD1 agrees at 9 bases. The CDR3 region has the DNA TGTGCCAGTAGTATAGACCGGGACAGGGTTGGCTACACCTTC. Its translation: CASSIDRDRVGYTF.